Sequencing of this T cell receptor beta chain was carried out in a study of blood T cells in healthy people across ages. The length of the CDR3 is 14 residues. The V end lost 3 bases, the J end lost 0 bases, and 8 bases lay between the germline ends. Germline V gene lookup returns CDR1 KGHSH and CDR2 LQKENI. With a J-beta primer mix and a sample-barcoded 5' primer, a second PCR ran about 6 to 11 cycles. A tag from a template-switch adaptor with 12 random nucleotides marked each cDNA molecule. No fewer than 2.5 million CDR3-containing paired-end reads came from each sample. One entry per CDR3 protein results from TCRdb running MiXCR on the 5' RACE reads. Among 700,000 to 850,000 distinct CDR3 sequences listed, about 48% were seen once. This clonotype was detected once. Healthy Caucasians from Russia aged roughly 6 to 90 served as donors. Samples had at least 7 million PBMCs isolated from them.

Material: blood. J is TRBJ1-1 and V is TRBV18; D gene unclear. The receptor was derived from an elderly man in good health. The CDR3 nucleotides read TGTGCCAGCTCACCCTTGGTTCTGAACACTGAAGCTTTCTTT. Translating gives CASSPLVLNTEAFF. Looking up the rest from reference TRBV18 and TRBJ1-1 gives the full variable domain: NAGVMQNPRHLVRRRGQEARLRCSPMKGHSHVYWYRQLPEEGLKFMVYLQKENIIDESGMPKERFSAEFPKEGPSILRIQQVVRGDSAAYFCASSPLVLNTEAFFGQGTRLTVV.